These T cell receptor beta chains were read from a single sample in a study of identical twins. TCRdb called the 5' RACE reads again in MiXCR, with one record for every CDR3 protein. The sample has about 790,000 distinct CDR3 sequences, around a sixth seen once; the top ten hold less than 15%. The sample was also linked to a second study, of T cells expressing NK-cell markers.

Sequencing was done on a sample of PBMCs. The source of these receptors is a woman aged 18-29 years in good health. CDR3s include the opening cysteine and the closing phenylalanine or tryptophan. D genes are given only for firm matches. A row's size may be missing; if present it is once, few, many or a size class.

clone size: .; J gene: TRBJ2-7; V gene: TRBV7-9; D gene: TRBD2; CDR3 DNA: TGTGCCAGCAGCTCAGATTACGGGACTAGGTTACGCGAGCAGTACTTC; CDR3 protein: CASSSDYGTRLREQYF
clone size: .; J gene: TRBJ2-5; V gene: TRBV20-1; D gene: TRBD2; CDR3 DNA: TGCAGTGCTAGAGATCCCAAGGCGGGAGTTGGGGAGACCCAGTACTTC; CDR3 protein: CSARDPKAGVGETQYF
clone size: few; J gene: TRBJ2-3; V gene: TRBV6-1; D gene: TRBD2; CDR3 DNA: TGTGCCAGTAAAGGTCTAGCGGGAGGCCGAAGCACAGATACGCAGTATTTT; CDR3 protein: CASKGLAGGRSTDTQYF
clone size: .; J gene: TRBJ2-2; V gene: TRBV5-1; D gene: .; CDR3 DNA: TGCGCCAGCAGGGGCGGGGAGCCGTTTTTT; CDR3 protein: CASRGGEPFF
clone size: .; J gene: TRBJ1-2; V gene: TRBV20-1; D gene: TRBD1; CDR3 DNA: TGCAGTGCTAGAAGAGGGGGCGAAGGCTACACCTTC; CDR3 protein: CSARRGGEGYTF
clone size: many; J gene: TRBJ2-2; V gene: TRBV11-2; D gene: TRBD2; CDR3 DNA: TGTGCCAGCAGTTATCAAGCGGGATTGGGCGGGGAGCTGTTTTTT; CDR3 protein: CASSYQAGLGGELFF
clone size: few; J gene: TRBJ1-2; V gene: TRBV7-6; D gene: .; CDR3 DNA: TGTGCCAGCAGCCCGGCCGTTGGGACCCACTATGGCTACACCTTC; CDR3 protein: CASSPAVGTHYGYTF
clone size: .; J gene: TRBJ2-5; V gene: TRBV7-9; D gene: TRBD2; CDR3 DNA: TGTGCCAGCAGCCGGGGACTAGCAGACCAAGAGACCCAGTACTTC; CDR3 protein: CASSRGLADQETQYF
clone size: many; J gene: TRBJ2-7; V gene: TRBV6-1; D gene: TRBD1; CDR3 DNA: TGTGCCAGCACTATAACCCCAGGGGGAAGCTACGAGCAGTACTTC; CDR3 protein: CASTITPGGSYEQYF
clone size: few; J gene: TRBJ1-1; V gene: TRBV5-5; D gene: .; CDR3 DNA: TGTGCCAGCAGCTTTCAAACAGGCTCGAACACTGAAGCTTTCTTT; CDR3 protein: CASSFQTGSNTEAFF
clone size: few; J gene: TRBJ2-2; V gene: TRBV12-3/TRBV12-4; D gene: .; CDR3 DNA: TGTGCCAGCAGTTTTAAGCGTAACACCGGGGAGCTGTTTTTT; CDR3 protein: CASSFKRNTGELFF
clone size: few; J gene: TRBJ2-7; V gene: TRBV20-1; D gene: .; CDR3 DNA: TGCAGTGTTCGAGCAGGGGACCAACAGTACTTC; CDR3 protein: CSVRAGDQQYF
clone size: many; J gene: TRBJ2-3; V gene: TRBV5-1; D gene: .; CDR3 DNA: TGTGCCAGCAGTTTAGGGAGCGGTCGCACAGATACGCAGTATTTT; CDR3 protein: CASSLGSGRTDTQYF
clone size: few; J gene: TRBJ2-7; V gene: TRBV2; D gene: .; CDR3 DNA: TGTGCCAGCAGCGCGGTGGGACAAGCCTACGAGCAGTACTTC; CDR3 protein: CASSAVGQAYEQYF